This TCR beta chain was sequenced during a study of blood T cells in healthy people across ages. Study outcomes and limitations: Long-lived donors carried more naive CD4+ cells and greater diversity than aged donors. Shifts in expanded clonotypes may have been confounded by donor CMV status, which was unknown.

Primers used in a second PCR of about 6 to 11 cycles were a sample-barcoded 5' primer and a J-beta primer mix. The authors tagged each cDNA molecule using a template-switch adaptor with 12 random nucleotides. Via MiXCR, TCRdb re-called the 5' RACE reads, giving one row per CDR3 protein. The data contain roughly 1,800,000 distinct CDR3 sequences, 49% of them singletons. As for this clonotype: Antigen specificity is unknown. The junction departs from the called germline gene at one end, perhaps through a read error.

CDR3 length: 14 residues. CDR1 and CDR2 (germline): SGHRS, YFSETQ. V gene TRBV5-1 combines with J gene TRBJ2-7; D is possibly TRBD1 (6 bases). The specimen was blood. The sequence was obtained from a woman between 40 and 55 years old in good health. CDR3 DNA: TGCGCCAGCACCTTGGGGGCCGCCTCCAACGAGCAGTACTTC. Translating it yields CASTLGAASNEQYF.